This passage covers 2 T cell receptor beta chains from one sample sequenced in a study of blood T cells in healthy people across ages. Together with a sample-barcoded 5' primer, a J-beta primer mix was included in a second PCR lasting about 7 to 12 cycles. Via MiXCR, TCRdb re-called the 5' RACE reads, giving one row per CDR3 protein. The sample lists over 1.5 million distinct CDR3 sequences, roughly 49% occurring once. The sequenced sample was blood. These receptor sequences come from a middle-aged woman in good health.

The chain joins TRBV7-2 to TRBJ2-3; 11 bases match TRBD2. The junction had 10 bases not matched to a gene; V was cut back by 2 bases and J by 6 bases. Germline V gives CDR1 SGHTA, CDR2 FQGNSA. The CDR3 has 17 amino acids. The CDR3 region has the DNA TGTGCCAGCAGCTTACGTCATAGCGGGGGGGCCACGGATACGCAGTATTTT. The encoded protein is CASSLRHSGGATDTQYF.

This clonotype was seen only a few times. J is TRBJ1-2 and V is TRBV24-1; D remains ambiguous. V dropped 4 bases and J dropped 4 bases, with 9 bases sitting between them. The CDR3 consists of 13 residues. CDR1 is KGHDR, CDR2 SFDVKD, per germline. The CDR3 loop is CATSEASFYGYTF. The CDR3 DNA is TGTGCCACCAGTGAGGCATCGTTCTATGGCTACACCTTC.